This TCR beta chain emerged from a study of T cells in Graves' hyperthyroidism and ophthalmopathy (dated 2019 in TCRdb). For the wider study: Peripheral blood samples were taken at the time of initial diagnosis, prior to any treatment. To identify TCR V-J signatures that set the groups apart, the researchers used a discovery cohort of 100 or so patients, made up of fewer than 50 with Graves' ophthalmopathy and 57 with stable Graves' hyperthyroidism. Prospective prediction of ophthalmopathy was tested in an independent validation cohort of 18 to 20 hyperthyroidism patients and approximately 17 patients who later progressed to ophthalmopathy. The 90 or so discovery patients were randomly split 7:3 into training and test sets. In more than 5 Graves' hyperthyroidism patients, the study also compared T-cell repertoires from thyroid tissue with T-cell repertoires from blood. After blood sampling, hyperthyroidism patients were treated with methimazole at a starting dose of 30 mg daily, and ophthalmopathy patients were treated with high-dose intravenous methylprednisolone. The paper reports TCR Vbeta CDR3 sequencing of some 140 peripheral blood samples: some 44 ophthalmopathy, under 85 hyperthyroidism and roughly 17 progressor patients. What the research found in general, with its limitations: A 13 V-J signature model separated ophthalmopathy from stable hyperthyroidism, with around 88% sensitivity and 81.08% specificity in cross-validation and 80%/75% in testing. Blood samples also contained most of the expanded thyroid clonotypes (frequency above 0.001), which suggests that blood repertoires may reflect thyroid immune responses. Sample size was not statistically predetermined, and investigators were not blinded to group allocation. In validation, progression to ophthalmopathy was predicted by the model with approximately 67% sensitivity and under 85% specificity, a median of about 6.8 months before onset.

The TCR beta CDR3 regions were amplified from RNA transcripts. The TCR CDR3 was subjected to a first round of RT-PCR using the HTBI primer set and the Qiagen OneStep RT-PCR kit. The libraries were constructed in a second round of multiplex PCR and then size-selected and purified. Sequencing of the libraries was done on an Illumina HiSeq2000 using paired-end 100 bp reads. The source study handled its data this way. SOAPnuke was used to process the raw data, removing reads that contained adapters or uncalled bases, had a mean Phred below 15, or lacked an exact match to the constant primer or identifier. COPE v1.2.5 was used to merge the high-quality paired reads, and each unique nucleotide sequence was defined as a clonotype. Clonotypes were aligned to IMGT TRBV, TRBD and TRBJ reference segments using MiTCR v1.1. Only V-J combinations with frequency above 0.0001, covering approximately 99% of repertoires, were analysed. A TCS score was defined as the ratio of F50 (clonal expansion) to E x V (chaos), with BLOSUM62-based TCRdist applied between CDR3 peptides within each V-J. Welch's t-statistics and random forest reduced roughly 530 V-J features to under 15, which were used in a naive Bayes classifier (R e1071). TCRdb trimmed public reads at Q25 via fastp, called clones via MiXCR and kept in-frame beta chains. Entries are consolidated by CDR3 protein sequence, retaining the most common genes and DNA. These V and J calls originate from TCRdb's pipeline instead of the authors' own analysis. Recorded for this sample are under 300,000 distinct CDR3 sequences; less than 30% of them occurred a single time. In total, the top ten clones hold 20% to 30% of the sample.

Note on this clonotype: Its antigen remains undetermined. No much larger clonotype is one base removed from it; base qualities were not supplied.

Hyperthyroidism patients were newly diagnosed, had a disease duration of under 2 months, and were aged 18 to 65 years. Patients with uncontrolled infections, other autoimmune diseases, pregnancy or lactation were excluded. Clinical symptoms, serum thyroxine and TRAb, thyroid ultrasound, and orbital computed tomography formed the basis for the diagnoses. Blood from progressor patients was collected at the time of first diagnosis with hyperthyroidism, before any ophthalmopathy symptoms had appeared. Ficoll-Paque density gradient centrifugation was used to isolate PBMCs from about 10 ml of fresh peripheral blood. Patients classed as progressors first received a Graves' hyperthyroidism diagnosis and then went on to develop ophthalmopathy during follow-up. Trizol reagent was used to extract total RNA, and RNA quality was then checked on an Agilent 2100 Bioanalyzer. Based on the germline V gene, the CDR1 and CDR2 sequences are MNHEY and SVGEGT. Inclusive of the bounding cysteine and phenylalanine, the CDR3 is 16 residues long. Only CDR3 DNA is held: 48 bases, read in frame from base 1. V was cut back by 2 bases and J by 7 bases, leaving a gap of 20 bases between them.

Sequencing was carried out using blood. This receptor was taken from a man aged 40-55 years with Graves' hyperthyroidism that later progressed to Graves' ophthalmopathy. The sequence is built from TRBV6-2 or TRBV6-3 and TRBJ2-5; the best D guess is TRBD1, with 5 bases matching. The CDR3 loop reads CASSYRHTGSGRTQYF. In nucleotide form, the sequence is TGTGCCAGCAGTTACAGGCATACAGGTTCCGGGCGGACCCAGTACTTC.